This TCR beta chain was recorded in a study of vaccination effects on CD4 cells after COVID-19. The sample holds one count of this clone. The antigen is undetermined. TCRdb keeps only in-frame clones here, not all; method: immunoSEQ multiplex PCR. The sample has about 43,000 clones, roughly 79% seen once. The J segment lost 9 bases and the V segment lost 3 bases, leaving 4 bases of the junction unmatched. Germline V gives CDR1 GTSNPN, CDR2 SVGIG (reference sequence). CDR3 length equals 12 residues. Using viral peptide pools, the ViraFEST assay grew out antigen-specific CD4+ T cells prior to sequencing. Culture lasted approximately 10 days before CD4+ T cell isolation. Among the vaccine recipients, none had a prior SARS-CoV-2 infection, and nucleocapsid antibodies were negative. PBMC were cultured at some 2.1 million per well with 9.5 to 10 IU/ml IL-2 and 8 to 10 ug/ml peptides. Half the medium was swapped for IL-2 medium on days 3 and 7.

The rearrangement joins TRBV30 to TRBJ2-4, with TRBD1 matching 8 bases. Sequenced here: CD4+ T cells from PBMCs cultured with SARS-CoV-2 spike peptides, sampled before COVID-19 vaccination. The source of this sequence is a human donor who received a COVID-19 vaccine. The CDR3 coding sequence is TGTGCCTGGAGAAAACAGGGGGGCATTCAGTACTTC. It translates to CAWRKQGGIQYF.